The 8 T cell receptor beta chains reported below all come from one sample, sequenced in a study of control samples from healthy donors and cancer patients. TCRdb's table, derived via immunoSEQ multiplex PCR, lists solely in-frame clones and lacks some. The sample contains 98,000 or so clones, 88% of which appear only once. The specimen was blood. The receptors come from a woman aged 70-85 years in good health.

The V call is TRBV12-3 or TRBV12-4, the J call TRBJ2-3; tentatively, D is TRBD2 (5 bases). This CDR3 contains 13 residues. V lost 8 bases and J 0 bases, leaving 9 bases between the germline ends. CDR3 amino acids: CASVAGSTDTQYF. In DNA form, the CDR3 reads TGTGCCAGCGTCGCGGGTAGCACAGATACGCAGTATTTT.

This clone was found once. CDR3 nucleotides: TGTGCCAGCTCACAGGGTAATGGCAATCAGCCCCAGCATTTT. Its protein is CASSQGNGNQPQHF. The V call is TRBV19, the J call TRBJ1-5; tentatively, D is TRBD1 (6 bases). Deletions cut 9 bases from V and 2 bases from J, with 14 bases between. The CDR3 has 14 amino acids. The germline V gene has CDR1 LNHDA and CDR2 SQIVND (reference sequence).

The sample holds a few counts of this clone. The gene calls are TRBV6-6 and TRBJ2-7; no definite D call. CDR3 length equals 13 residues. Germline V gene sequence: CDR1 MNHNY, CDR2 SVGAGI (reference sequence). The V gene lost 0 bases and the J gene lost 6 bases, with 9 bases spanning the gap. CDR3: CASSYSSWSEQYF. CDR3 DNA sequence: TGTGCCAGCAGTTACTCGAGTTGGAGCGAGCAGTACTTC.

The chain joins TRBV6-5 to TRBJ2-7, with TRBD1 matching 8 bases. CDR3 size: 14 residues. The J segment lost 4 bases and the V segment lost 6 bases, leaving 8 bases of the junction unmatched. Germline loops: CDR1 MNHEY, CDR2 SVGAGI. The DNA for the CDR3 is TGTGCCAGCAGACGTCAGGGGGCTGGTTACGAGCAGTACTTC. Protein product: CASRRQGAGYEQYF.

Only one count was recorded for this clone. V gene TRBV5-1 combines with J gene TRBJ2-3, with TRBD2 matching 10 bases. Trimming cost V 4 bases and J 0 bases; bases outside gene matches: 5. The germline gives CDR1 SGHRS, CDR2 YFSETQ. This CDR3 comprises 16 residues. CDR3 loop: CASSPPTSGSTDTQYF. CDR3 DNA sequence: TGCGCCAGCAGCCCGCCGACTAGCGGGAGCACAGATACGCAGTATTTT.

This chain joins TRBV29-1 and TRBJ2-5; the match to TRBD1 covers 7 bases. The V segment lost 7 bases and the J segment 4 bases; nucleotides outside the gene matches: 15. CDR3 size: 15 residues. Germline loops: CDR1 SQVTM, CDR2 ANQGSEA. CDR3 bases: TGCAGCGCCGAACCGGACAGGAGACGTGCAGAGACCCAGTACTTC. It encodes CSAEPDRRRAETQYF.

The V gene is TRBV7-9, the J gene TRBJ1-4, with D tentatively TRBD1 (5 bases). Germline values: CDR1 SEHNR, CDR2 FQNEAQ (reference sequence). CDR3 length equals 14 residues. V lost 0 bases and J lost 8, with 10 bases in between. The CDR3, as DNA: TGTGCCAGCAGCTTAGCAGGGGCAGAGGAAAAACTGTTTTTT. Amino acids: CASSLAGAEEKLFF.

The genes are TRBV7-2 and TRBJ2-1; TRBD2 matches 7 bases. The V and J ends lost 5 bases and 13 bases, in that order; junction bases with no gene match: 8. The CDR3 runs 12 residues. Germline CDR1 SGHTA, CDR2 FQGNSA. The CDR3 sequence is CASSPGGGLQFF. The CDR3 DNA follows: TGTGCCAGCAGCCCCGGCGGGGGACTTCAGTTCTTC.